What follows describes a single T cell receptor (beta chain). Its cognate antigen is unknown. Anti-CD3/anti-CD28 beads served as a nonspecific positive control stimulus. Sorting selected CD4+ T cells upregulating both CD40 ligand and CD69. CD4+ T cell counts exceeded 400 cells/uL; CMV serology was positive. The immunoSEQ assay was version 4, run in survey mode. The repertoire was sequenced with immunoSEQ multiplex PCR; TCRdb's copy has only in-frame clones and lacks some. In the table there are tens of thousands of clones, just under 90% of which are singletons. The data were obtained in a study of persistence of HIV-infected CD4 T cells. There are 13 residues in the CDR3. The germline V gene has CDR1 GTSNPN and CDR2 SVGIG (reference sequence). With V trimmed by 2 bases and J by 2 bases, 2 bases remained unmatched.

Sequences were derived from CD4+ T cells sorted from PBMCs after roughly 17-hour stimulation, sampled from a patient who received antiretroviral therapy. This clonotype was sampled from an adult woman with HIV who was CMV-seropositive. V and J are TRBV30 and TRBJ1-1; 7 bases map to TRBD1. The CDR3 DNA follows: TGTGCCTGGAGTACAGGGGCCAACACTGAAGCTTTCTTT. This encodes CAWSTGANTEAFF.